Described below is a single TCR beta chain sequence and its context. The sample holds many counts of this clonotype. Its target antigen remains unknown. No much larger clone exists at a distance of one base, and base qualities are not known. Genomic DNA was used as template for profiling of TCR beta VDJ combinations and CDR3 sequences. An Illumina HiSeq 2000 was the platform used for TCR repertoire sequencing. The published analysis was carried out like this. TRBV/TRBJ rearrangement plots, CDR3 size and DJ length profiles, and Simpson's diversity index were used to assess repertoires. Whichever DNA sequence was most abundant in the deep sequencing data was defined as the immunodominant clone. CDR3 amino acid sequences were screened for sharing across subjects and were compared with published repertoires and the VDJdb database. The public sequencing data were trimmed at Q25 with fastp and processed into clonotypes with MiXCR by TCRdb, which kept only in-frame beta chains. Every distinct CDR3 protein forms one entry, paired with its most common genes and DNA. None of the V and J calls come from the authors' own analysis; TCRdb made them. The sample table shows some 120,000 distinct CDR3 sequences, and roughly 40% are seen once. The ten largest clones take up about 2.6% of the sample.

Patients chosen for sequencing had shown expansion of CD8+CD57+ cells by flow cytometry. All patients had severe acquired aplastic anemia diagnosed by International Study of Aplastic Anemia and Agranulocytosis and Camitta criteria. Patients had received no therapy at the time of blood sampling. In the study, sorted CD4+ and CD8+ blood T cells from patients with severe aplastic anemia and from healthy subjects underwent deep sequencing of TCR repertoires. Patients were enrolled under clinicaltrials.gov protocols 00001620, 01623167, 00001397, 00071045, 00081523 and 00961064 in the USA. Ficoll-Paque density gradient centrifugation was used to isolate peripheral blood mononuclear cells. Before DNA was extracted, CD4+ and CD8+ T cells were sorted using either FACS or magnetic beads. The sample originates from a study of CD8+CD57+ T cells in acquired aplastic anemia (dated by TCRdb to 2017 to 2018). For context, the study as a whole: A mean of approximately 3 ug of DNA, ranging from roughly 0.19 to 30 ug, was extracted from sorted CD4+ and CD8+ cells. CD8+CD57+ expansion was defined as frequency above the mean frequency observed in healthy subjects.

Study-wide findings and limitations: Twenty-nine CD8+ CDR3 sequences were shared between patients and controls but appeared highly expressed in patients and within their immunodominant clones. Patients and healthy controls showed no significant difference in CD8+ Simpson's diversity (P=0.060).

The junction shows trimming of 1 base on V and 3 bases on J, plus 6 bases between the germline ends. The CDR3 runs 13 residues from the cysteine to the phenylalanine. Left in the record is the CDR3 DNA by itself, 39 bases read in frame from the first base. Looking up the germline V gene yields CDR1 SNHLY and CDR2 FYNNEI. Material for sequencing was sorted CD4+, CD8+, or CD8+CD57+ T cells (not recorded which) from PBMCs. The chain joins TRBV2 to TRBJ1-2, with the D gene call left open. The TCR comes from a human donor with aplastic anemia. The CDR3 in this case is CASSEVGDYGYTF. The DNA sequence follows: TGTGCCAGCAGTGAAGTTGGGGACTATGGCTACACCTTC.